The 2 T cell receptor beta chains presented below share a single source sample, sequenced in a study of blood T cell repertoires in COVID-19. Profiled with immunoSEQ multiplex PCR; TCRdb holds only in-frame clones, not every one. This table has fewer than 200,000 clones, around 93% appearing once. Specimen: peripheral blood. The receptor set was obtained from a woman aged 45 to 65 with acute or convalescent COVID-19.

V gene TRBV19 combines with J gene TRBJ2-4, with 8 bases identical to TRBD1. Germline CDR1 reads LNHDA; CDR2 reads SQIVND (reference sequence). The V gene end was trimmed by 1 base and the J gene end by 4 bases; junction bases not matched to a gene: 3. The CDR3 loop spans 15 amino acids. CDR3 loop: CASSIARDRKNIQYF. The DNA of the CDR3 is TGTGCCAGTAGTATAGCCAGGGACAGGAAAAACATTCAGTACTTC.

In this sample, this clone turned up once. V gene TRBV19 combines with J gene TRBJ1-1; D call uncertain. V gave up 5 bases and J gave up 8 bases, with 9 bases separating them. This CDR3 region has 11 residues. Germline-derived CDR1 and CDR2 are LNHDA and SQIVND (reference sequence). CDR3 protein: CASSLAVEAFF. CDR3 DNA: TGTGCCAGTAGTTTGGCGGTGGAAGCTTTCTTT.